A single sample is the source of the 30 T cell receptor beta chains below, sequenced in a study of vaccination and CD4 T cells after COVID-19. The Oncomine TCR Beta short-read assay was applied to DNA of cultured CD4+ T cells. TCRdb itself ran the PCR reads through MiXCR, one entry per CDR3 protein. Among nearly 5,500 distinct CDR3 sequences listed, 60% to 80% were seen once. Treatment in this sample: approximately nine-day PBMC culture with coronavirus spike peptide pools or control peptides (ViraFEST assay). These CD4+ T cells came from an unexposed donor, sampled before the COVID-19 pandemic (2011-2018). These receptors' targets are unknown. The source material was CD4+ T cells from blood, cultured in vitro. Source of these receptors: a human donor in good health.

V usage is TRBV20-1 and J usage is TRBJ2-7, with D possibly being TRBD1 (5 bases). The V gene lost 0 bases and the J gene lost 3 bases, with 15 bases spanning the gap. Germline CDR1 and CDR2: DFQATT and SNEGSKA (reference sequence). This CDR3 region has 15 residues. The DNA for the CDR3 is TGCAGTGCTAGAGACGACCAGCGACAGTTCTACGAGCAGTACTTC. Its translation is CSARDDQRQFYEQYF.

The genes are TRBV7-9 and TRBJ1-2; 10 positions agree with TRBD1. The CDR3 is 16 amino acids. The trim removed 3 bases at V and 6 bases at J, leaving 10 bases unmatched. The germline gives CDR1 SEHNR, CDR2 FQNEAQ (reference sequence). The CDR3 nucleotides are TGTGCCAGCAGCTTTTTGCCGGGACAGGGGAATAATGGCTACACCTTC. Protein: CASSFLPGQGNNGYTF.

The chain uses TRBV20-1 and TRBJ2-7; no definite D call. Germline V lookup: CDR1 DFQATT, CDR2 SNEGSKA (reference sequence). CDR3 length: 13 amino acids. V was trimmed by 3 bases and J by 3 bases, leaving 12 bases between them. The CDR3 nucleotides read TGCAGTGCTAGCCCCCTAATCAACTACGAGCAGTACTTC. Translating gives CSASPLINYEQYF.

This clonotype was observed a single time. The rearrangement uses TRBV6-2 or TRBV6-3 and TRBJ1-5; 7 nucleotides match TRBD1. The ends lost 5 bases at V and 3 bases at J; junction bases unmatched: 1. The length of the CDR3 is 13 residues. Germline assignment: CDR1 MNHEY and CDR2 SVGEGT. For the CDR3, the DNA is TGTGCCAGCAGTGGACAGGACAATCAGCCCCAGCATTTT. Translating it yields CASSGQDNQPQHF.

The J gene is TRBJ1-1, the V gene TRBV30; D is possibly TRBD1 (5 bases). Trimming left V 4 bases short and J 1 base short, with 22 bases between. Per the germline V gene, CDR1 is GTSNPN and CDR2 is SVGIG (reference sequence). This CDR3 has 17 residues. The CDR3 protein is CAWTTYPRQLQNTEAFF. For the CDR3, the DNA is TGTGCCTGGACCACCTATCCACGACAGCTCCAGAACACTGAAGCTTTCTTT. Variable domain in full (rest from reference TRBV30 and TRBJ1-1): SQTIHQWPATLVQPVGSPLSLECTVEGTSNPNLYWYRQAAGRGLQLLFYSVGIGQISSEVPQNLSASRPQDRQFILSSKKLLLSDSGFYLCAWTTYPRQLQNTEAFFGQGTRLTVV.

The chain employs TRBV27 and TRBJ2-7, with D perhaps matching TRBD1 (5 bases). The CDR3 is 11 residues long. Germline CDR1 MNHEY, CDR2 SMNVEV (reference sequence). Trimming shortened V by 5 bases and J by 3 bases, and 5 bases separated the two germline ends. This CDR3 is CASSRGYEQYF. The CDR3 region has the DNA TGTGCCAGCAGTAGGGGCTACGAGCAGTACTTC.

This chain connects TRBV10-1 to TRBJ2-1, with 10 bases that match TRBD2. Trimming took 0 bases from V and 8 from J; bases not matched to a gene: 10. This CDR3 is built from 17 residues. In germline, CDR1 is WNHNN, CDR2 SYGVQD (reference sequence). The CDR3: CASSESVGASGGYEQFF. CDR3 in DNA: TGCGCCAGCAGTGAGTCCGTCGGGGCTAGCGGGGGCTATGAGCAGTTCTTC.

The chain carries TRBV6-1 and TRBJ2-1; D perhaps matches TRBD2 (6 bases). With 6 bases removed from V and 5 bases from J, the gap between germline ends came to 14 bases. Germline CDR1 reads MNHNS; CDR2 reads SASEGT. CDR3 length: 14 amino acids. CDR3 sequence reads: CASRPRTTNNEQFF. For the CDR3, the DNA is TGTGCCAGCAGACCGCGGACTACCAACAATGAGCAGTTCTTC.

This clonotype occurred once. The chain recombines TRBV7-2 with TRBJ2-5, with 7 bases identical to TRBD1. The V gene end was trimmed by 5 bases and the J gene end by 2 bases; junction bases not matched to a gene: 5. Germline CDR1 SGHTA, CDR2 FQGNSA. This CDR3 has 14 amino acids. The CDR3 nucleotides read TGTGCCAGCAGCCCGGGACAGCGGCAAGAGACCCAGTACTTC. Translated, it gives CASSPGQRQETQYF. The entire variable domain, with the rest obtained from reference TRBV7-2 and TRBJ2-5, is as follows: GAGVSQSPSNKVTEKGKDVELRCDPISGHTALYWYRQSLGQGLEFLIYFQGNSAPDKSGLPSDRFSAERTGGSVSTLTIQRTQQEDSAVYLCASSPGQRQETQYFGPGTRLLVL.

The chain couples TRBV10-3 to TRBJ2-3, with D tentatively TRBD1 or TRBD2 (6 bases each). CDR3 length: 13 residues. Germline CDR1 ENHRY, CDR2 SYGVKD. V gave up 0 bases and J gave up 8 bases, with 9 bases separating them. The CDR3 region has the DNA TGTGCCATCAGTGAGTCACAGGGAGGTACGCAGTATTTT. Its protein product is CAISESQGGTQYF.

This clonotype was recorded a few times. J is TRBJ1-4 and V is TRBV28; a weak D match, TRBD1 (5 bases). Trimming shortened V by 5 bases and J by 5 bases, and 12 bases separated the two germline ends. Looked up from germline, CDR1 is MDHEN and CDR2 is SYDVKM. The CDR3 totals 14 residues. The CDR3 DNA reads as TGTGCCAGCAGTAGCGGGGCGGGGAATGAAAAACTGTTTTTT. Translated, it gives CASSSGAGNEKLFF. The whole variable domain, filled in from reference TRBV28 and TRBJ1-4, reads DVKVTQSSRYLVKRTGEKVFLECVQDMDHENMFWYRQDPGLGLRLIYFSYDVKMKEKGDIPEGYSVSREKKERFSLILESASTNQTSMYLCASSSGAGNEKLFFGSGTQLSVL.

V usage is TRBV20-1 and J usage is TRBJ2-1, with 7 bases aligning to TRBD2. The trim removed 3 bases at V and 7 bases at J, leaving 6 bases unmatched. The CDR3 consists of 13 residues. Germline-derived CDR1 and CDR2 are DFQATT and SNEGSKA (reference sequence). CDR3 protein: CSASFWRENEQFF. Here the CDR3 DNA reads TGCAGTGCTAGTTTCTGGCGGGAGAATGAGCAGTTCTTC.

This rearrangement joins TRBV7-2 to TRBJ2-5; D possibly corresponds to TRBD1 (7 bases). The CDR3 spans 15 residues. Germline V CDR1 and CDR2: SGHTA, FQGNSA. Between the trimmed V and J ends, which lost 6 bases and 4 bases, there was a span of 18 bases. The CDR3 bases are TGTGCCAGCAGTCGGCTGGGGCAGGGGGGAGAGACCCAGTACTTC. This encodes CASSRLGQGGETQYF.

This clonotype counts as medium-sized. The rearrangement links TRBV11-3 to TRBJ2-5, with TRBD2 matching 8 bases. Germline CDR1 and CDR2: SGHNT and YENEEA. Trimming removed 5 bases from V and 4 bases from J; junction bases left unmatched: 3. There are 13 residues in the CDR3. The CDR3 is CASSGLAGETQYF. The CDR3 DNA sequence: TGTGCCAGCAGCGGACTAGCCGGAGAGACCCAGTACTTC.

The chain has TRBV11-2 and TRBJ2-5, with D unresolved. V gave up 0 bases and J gave up 4 bases, with 3 bases separating them. The CDR3 loop spans 12 amino acids. Germline V gene sequence: CDR1 SGHAT, CDR2 FQNNGV. DNA for the CDR3: TGTGCCAGCAGCTTAGATATAGAGACCCAGTACTTC. Its translation is CASSLDIETQYF.

By sample fraction, this clonotype is medium-sized. This rearrangement joins TRBV11-2 to TRBJ2-5; maybe TRBD2 (6 bases). Trimming shortened V by 5 bases and J by 4 bases, and 11 bases separated the two germline ends. This CDR3 has 13 amino acids. The germline V gene has CDR1 SGHAT and CDR2 FQNNGV. The CDR3 DNA sequence: TGTGCCAGCAGCCCACTAGCACGAGAGACCCAGTACTTC. It specifies CASSPLARETQYF.

The chain is built from TRBV20-1 and TRBJ1-1; 8 positions agree with TRBD1. Germline CDR1 DFQATT, CDR2 SNEGSKA (reference sequence). Germline trimming cut 7 bases from V and 4 bases from J; bases unmatched to any gene: 5. The CDR3 is 12 residues long. The CDR3 nucleotides are TGCAGTGTGGACAGGGCGGGCACTGAAGCTTTCTTT. Its translation is CSVDRAGTEAFF.

In its sample, this clonotype was seen once. The chain recombines TRBV7-2 with TRBJ1-5; perhaps TRBD1 as D (6 bases). Germline values: CDR1 SGHTA, CDR2 FQGNSA. The CDR3 has 14 amino acids. Trimming took 3 bases from V and 6 from J, leaving 12 bases between them. Here the CDR3 DNA reads TGTGCCAGCAGCTTGACAGGCTCGGGTCAGCCCCAGCATTTT. This encodes CASSLTGSGQPQHF. Based on the CDR3 plus reference TRBV7-2 and TRBJ1-5, the full variable domain is GAGVSQSPSNKVTEKGKDVELRCDPISGHTALYWYRQSLGQGLEFLIYFQGNSAPDKSGLPSDRFSAERTGGSVSTLTIQRTQQEDSAVYLCASSLTGSGQPQHFGDGTRLSIL.

This clonotype was seen a handful of times. This rearrangement joins TRBV10-1 to TRBJ1-5, with no clear D. The CDR3 contains 13 residues. Trimming left V 4 bases short and J 3 bases short, with 7 bases between. The germline V gene encodes CDR1 WNHNN and CDR2 SYGVQD (reference sequence). CDR3 loop: CASSGQANQPQHF. CDR3 nucleotides: TGCGCCAGCAGTGGGCAGGCCAATCAGCCCCAGCATTTT.

This rearrangement joins TRBV4-1 to TRBJ2-7; 8 nucleotides align to TRBD1. V lost 4 bases to trimming and J lost 5 bases; unmatched junction nucleotides: 10. Germline V gene data show CDR1 as MGHRA and CDR2 as YSYEKL. The CDR3 runs to 15 residues. The chain's CDR3 is CASSLERTGSHEQYF. CDR3 bases: TGCGCCAGCAGCCTTGAAAGGACAGGGTCCCACGAGCAGTACTTC.

The chain employs TRBV28 and TRBJ1-2; TRBD1 might be the D (6 bases). Trimming removed 5 bases at V and 4 bases at J, with 14 bases between. This CDR3 spans 14 amino acids. CDR1 is MDHEN, CDR2 SYDVKM, per germline. The CDR3 DNA reads TGTGCCAGCAGTCGGGGGGGCTCCGGCTATGGCTACACCTTC. This sequence encodes CASSRGGSGYGYTF.

As for this clonotype: Relative to the germline gene, one junction end is altered; a read error may explain this. The chain links TRBV7-9 to TRBJ2-7; tentative D call: TRBD2 (6 bases). CDR3 length: 13 residues. Germline CDR1 and CDR2: SEHNR and FQNEAQ (reference sequence). The CDR3 reads CASSLAFGYEQYF. CDR3 coding DNA: TGTGCCAGCAGCCTAGCGTTCGGCTACGAGCAGTACTTC. Using reference TRBV7-9 and TRBJ2-7 for the parts outside the CDR3, the full variable domain is DTGVSQNPRHKITKRGQNVTFRCDPISEHNRLYWYRQTLGQGPEFLTYFQNEAQLEKSRLLSDRFSAERPKGSFSTLEIQRTEQGDSAMYLCASSLAFGYEQYFGPGTRLTVT.

V and J are TRBV7-9 and TRBJ2-7; D not certain. V lost 0 bases to trimming and J lost 1 base, with 7 bases between them. Germline-derived CDR1 and CDR2 are SEHNR and FQNEAQ (reference sequence). The CDR3 sequence is 14 residues long. Here the CDR3 DNA reads TGTGCCAGCAGCTTAGCGGGGATTTCCTACGAGCAGTACTTC. This codes for CASSLAGISYEQYF.

The chain is built from TRBV6-5 and TRBJ1-5; D call uncertain. Trimming stripped 2 bases from V and 4 bases from J, with 9 bases between. This CDR3 is built from 14 residues. Per the germline V gene, CDR1 is MNHEY and CDR2 is SVGAGI. The CDR3 DNA reads as TGTGCCAGCAGTTACACCGGGAGAAATCAGCCCCAGCATTTT. It encodes CASSYTGRNQPQHF.

The chain has TRBV7-2 and TRBJ2-7; D tentatively fits TRBD1 or TRBD2 (6 bases each). The CDR3 is 14 amino acids. The germline V gene has CDR1 SGHTA and CDR2 FQGNSA. Deletions cut 1 base from V and 7 bases from J, with 14 bases between. CDR3 DNA: TGTGCCAGCAGCTTAGTACCGGGGGCGGGAGAGCAGTACTTC. Encoded protein: CASSLVPGAGEQYF.

This clonotype has a single count. This chain uses TRBV6-2 or TRBV6-3 with TRBJ1-1; TRBD1 aligns across 8 bases. Trimming took 0 bases from V and 4 from J; bases not matched to a gene: 16. Germline V gene data show CDR1 as MNHEY and CDR2 as SVGEGT. This CDR3 has 19 residues. Written as DNA, the CDR3 is TGTGCCAGCAGTTACTCGAGTCATCCAGGACAGGGTTGGACCACTGAAGCTTTCTTT. Its translation: CASSYSSHPGQGWTTEAFF.

The rearrangement links TRBV6-4 to TRBJ2-5; the D is unclear. V lost 0 bases and J 4 bases, leaving 12 bases between the germline ends. The CDR3 loop spans 15 amino acids. In germline, CDR1 is MRHNA, CDR2 SNTAGT. The DNA of the CDR3 is TGTGCCAGCAGTGACTCGGGCACACCCGGAGAGACCCAGTACTTC. This sequence encodes CASSDSGTPGETQYF.

This clonotype turned up a few times. The gene calls are TRBV19 and TRBJ1-5; D gene unclear. V was trimmed by 5 bases and J by 6 bases, leaving 11 bases between them. This CDR3 is built from 13 residues. Germline V gene data show CDR1 as LNHDA and CDR2 as SQIVND (reference sequence). For the CDR3, the DNA is TGTGCCAGTAGTCGATCACGGACTCAGCCCCAGCATTTT. Translating it yields CASSRSRTQPQHF.

This clonotype was detected only a few times. The CDR3 spells CSALKGGVGNQPQHF. The DNA for the CDR3 is TGCAGTGCTCTCAAAGGGGGCGTTGGCAATCAGCCCCAGCATTTT. The chain carries TRBV20-1 and TRBJ1-5, with 7 bases matching TRBD1. V shed 5 bases and J 2 bases; nucleotides not matched to a gene: 9. This CDR3 contains 15 residues. Germline V CDR1 and CDR2: DFQATT, SNEGSKA (reference sequence).

This clonotype has just a few counts. The rearrangement joins TRBV5-1 to TRBJ1-5; TRBD1 might be the D (5 bases). The CDR3 runs 16 residues. CDR1 and CDR2 from the germline V gene are SGHRS and YFSETQ. Trimming took off 4 bases at V and 5 bases at J, with 19 bases between the two ends. The chain's CDR3 is CASSPGPRHLYQPQHF. Here the CDR3 DNA reads TGCGCCAGCAGCCCGGGGCCTCGGCACCTCTATCAGCCCCAGCATTTT.